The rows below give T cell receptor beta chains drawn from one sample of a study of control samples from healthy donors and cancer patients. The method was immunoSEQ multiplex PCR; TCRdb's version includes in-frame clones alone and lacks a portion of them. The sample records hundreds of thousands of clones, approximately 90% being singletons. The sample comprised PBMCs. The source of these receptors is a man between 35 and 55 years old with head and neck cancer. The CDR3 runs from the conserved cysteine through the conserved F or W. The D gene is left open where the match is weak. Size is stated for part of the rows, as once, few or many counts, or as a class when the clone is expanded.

CDR3 protein: CSVEIWRGRTYEQYF
CDR3 DNA: TGCAGCGTTGAAATATGGCGGGGTAGGACCTACGAGCAGTACTTC
D gene: -
V gene: TRBV29-1
clone size: -
J gene: TRBJ2-7

CDR3 protein: CASSARRLAGGPAGTGELFF
CDR3 DNA: TGTGCCAGCTCGGCGCGGCGGCTAGCGGGGGGGCCAGCCGGCACCGGGGAGCTGTTTTTT
D gene: TRBD2
V gene: TRBV18
clone size: -
J gene: TRBJ2-2

CDR3 protein: CASSYLGTGNTEAFF
CDR3 DNA: TGTGCCAGCAGTTACCTCGGGACAGGGAACACTGAAGCTTTCTTT
D gene: TRBD1
V gene: TRBV6-2/TRBV6-3
clone size: -
J gene: TRBJ1-1

CDR3 protein: CASSLTGTGSYEQYF
CDR3 DNA: TGTGCCAGTAGTTTGACCGGGACAGGGTCCTACGAGCAGTACTTC
D gene: TRBD1
V gene: TRBV19
clone size: once
J gene: TRBJ2-7

CDR3 protein: CASSQDGNTEAFF
CDR3 DNA: TGCGCCAGCAGCCAAGATGGAAACACTGAAGCTTTCTTT
D gene: -
V gene: TRBV4-1
clone size: -
J gene: TRBJ1-1

CDR3 protein: CASRPTDFSPQHF
CDR3 DNA: TGTGCCAGCAGGCCGACAGATTTTTCGCCCCAGCATTTT
D gene: -
V gene: TRBV6-5
clone size: -
J gene: TRBJ1-5

CDR3 protein: CASSETGSQPQHF
CDR3 DNA: TGTGCCAGCAGCGAGACAGGGTCACAGCCCCAGCATTTT
D gene: TRBD1
V gene: TRBV6-5
clone size: few
J gene: TRBJ1-5

CDR3 protein: CASSDPGYEQYF
CDR3 DNA: TGTGCCAGCAGCGACCCCGGCTACGAGCAGTACTTC
D gene: -
V gene: TRBV9
clone size: -
J gene: TRBJ2-7

CDR3 protein: CASRRPGATNEKLFF
CDR3 DNA: TGTGCCAGCAGACGGCCGGGAGCAACTAATGAAAAACTGTTTTTT
D gene: -
V gene: TRBV27
clone size: -
J gene: TRBJ1-4

CDR3 protein: CASSLNGAGTEETQYF
CDR3 DNA: TGTGCCAGCAGCTTAAATGGTGCCGGGACGGAAGAGACCCAGTACTTC
D gene: -
V gene: TRBV7-8
clone size: -
J gene: TRBJ2-5

CDR3 protein: CASSLDPGRGTDTQYF
CDR3 DNA: TGTGCCAGCAGCTTGGATCCGGGACGGGGGACAGATACGCAGTATTTT
D gene: -
V gene: TRBV5-6
clone size: -
J gene: TRBJ2-3

CDR3 protein: CASLGAQNEQFF
CDR3 DNA: TGTGCCAGCCTGGGGGCTCAAAATGAGCAGTTCTTC
D gene: -
V gene: TRBV28
clone size: -
J gene: TRBJ2-1

CDR3 protein: CASSITGGGAGELFF
CDR3 DNA: TGTGCCAGTAGTATAACAGGGGGTGGGGCCGGGGAGCTGTTTTTT
D gene: TRBD1
V gene: TRBV19
clone size: -
J gene: TRBJ2-2

CDR3 protein: CASSSLQGAYGYTF
CDR3 DNA: TGTGCCAGCAGCTCACTACAGGGGGCTTATGGCTACACCTTC
D gene: TRBD1
V gene: TRBV5-5
clone size: -
J gene: TRBJ1-2

CDR3 protein: CASSYSGRVSYNEQFF
CDR3 DNA: TGTGCCAGCAGTTACTCGGGGCGGGTCTCCTACAATGAGCAGTTCTTC
D gene: -
V gene: TRBV6-5
clone size: -
J gene: TRBJ2-1

CDR3 protein: CATSDLGGPGGYTF
CDR3 DNA: TGTGCCACCAGTGATTTAGGAGGGCCGGGAGGCTACACCTTC
D gene: -
V gene: TRBV24-1
clone size: -
J gene: TRBJ1-2

CDR3 protein: CASSYPLSGGGYTF
CDR3 DNA: TGTGCCAGCAGTTACCCCCTCTCCGGCGGGGGCTACACCTTC
D gene: -
V gene: TRBV6-2/TRBV6-3
clone size: -
J gene: TRBJ1-2

CDR3 protein: CASSYSGTGYTGELFF
CDR3 DNA: TGTGCCAGCAGTTACTCCGGGACAGGGTACACCGGGGAGCTGTTTTTT
D gene: TRBD1
V gene: TRBV6-5
clone size: -
J gene: TRBJ2-2